These 21 T cell receptor beta chains share one sample of origin, sequenced in a study of cytomegalovirus exposure and HLA in healthy donors. PCR amplification relied on 60 Vbeta primers (plus 13 Jbeta primers). Libraries were prepared by immunoSEQ multiplex PCR; TCRdb keeps only in-frame clonotypes and omits some of them. Of fewer than 200,000 clones listed, about 88% are singletons. The sequenced sample was PBMCs. All receptors come from a man between 25 and 39 years old in good health and CMV-seropositive.

The chain links TRBV27 to TRBJ2-7; TRBD2 agrees at 8 bases. Germline CDR1 and CDR2: MNHEY and SMNVEV (reference sequence). This CDR3 is 16 amino acids long. After removal of 0 bases from V and 0 bases from J, the junction contained 4 bases not matched to a gene. CDR3 amino acids: CASSLSAGGHSYEQYF. The CDR3 DNA sequence: TGTGCCAGCAGTTTATCCGCGGGAGGACACTCCTACGAGCAGTACTTC.

V gene TRBV5-8 combines with J gene TRBJ2-1, with 7 bases fitting TRBD2. The CDR3 totals 14 residues. V lost 4 bases to trimming and J lost 2 bases; unmatched junction nucleotides: 3. From germline, CDR1 is SGHTS and CDR2 YDEGEE. CDR3 loop: CASSPSGPYNEQFF. The CDR3 DNA sequence: TGTGCCAGCAGCCCTAGCGGTCCCTACAATGAGCAGTTCTTC.

J is TRBJ2-4 and V is TRBV6-1; 8 bases match TRBD1. J lost 15 bases, V lost 6 bases, and 13 bases had no gene match. CDR1 and CDR2 (germline): MNHNS, SASEGT. The CDR3 sequence is 13 residues long. The CDR3 region is CASRLRGQGLLYF. CDR3 sequence (DNA): TGTGCCAGCAGGCTTAGAGGACAGGGCCTATTGTACTTC.

The chain is built from TRBV27 and TRBJ1-6; tentative D call: TRBD1 (6 bases). Trimming took 4 bases from V and 6 from J, leaving 7 bases between them. CDR1 is MNHEY and CDR2 is SMNVEV in the germline V gene (reference sequence). There are 13 residues in the CDR3. CDR3 in DNA: TGTGCCAGCAGTTACAGGGTTAATTCACCCCTCCACTTT. Its protein is CASSYRVNSPLHF.

This clone has a single count. The chain is built from TRBV7-2 and TRBJ2-5; 10 nucleotides agree with TRBD1. The CDR3 extends over 15 amino acids. From germline, CDR1 is SGHTA and CDR2 FQGNSA. Trimming at V came to 5 bases and at J to 5 bases, leaving 8 bases not matched to a gene. The CDR3 protein is CASSLGQGGSETQYF. CDR3 DNA: TGTGCCAGCAGCCTCGGACAGGGGGGGAGTGAGACCCAGTACTTC.

The rearrangement links TRBV6-5 to TRBJ1-2; TRBD1 matches at 10 bases. The CDR3 spans 13 residues. Germline CDR1 MNHEY, CDR2 SVGAGI. V trimming: 4 bases; J trimming: 14 bases; junction bases outside the gene matches: 10. The CDR3: CASSFGQGVAQTF. The CDR3 nucleotides are TGTGCCAGCAGTTTCGGACAGGGGGTAGCTCAAACCTTC.

The genes are TRBV11-2 and TRBJ1-2; a weak D match, TRBD1 (6 bases). The ends were cut back, 4 bases at V and 5 bases at J, with 11 bases in the middle. This CDR3 comprises 13 residues. CDR1 is SGHAT, CDR2 FQNNGV, per germline. The CDR3 coding sequence is TGTGCCAGCAGCTCTACAACAGGGTATGGCTACACCTTC. Translating it yields CASSSTTGYGYTF.

This clone was found once. V usage is TRBV5-4 and J usage is TRBJ2-1; 7 bases are shared with TRBD1. Unmatched junction bases numbered 4, after V lost 2 bases and J lost 2 bases. CDR3 size: 15 residues. Germline CDR1 is SGHNT and CDR2 is YYREEE (reference sequence). The CDR3 DNA reads TGTGCCAGCAGCTTCGACGGGACAGCCTACAATGAGCAGTTCTTC. Translated: CASSFDGTAYNEQFF.

This chain uses TRBV7-9 with TRBJ1-2, with a tentative D call TRBD1 (5 bases). Trimming shortened V by 5 bases and J by 4 bases, and 8 bases separated the two germline ends. The CDR3 spans 12 residues. Germline V gene data show CDR1 as SEHNR and CDR2 as FQNEAQ (reference sequence). The CDR3 loop is CASSPGFYGYTF. CDR3 in DNA: TGTGCCAGCAGCCCAGGGTTCTATGGCTACACCTTC.

The V call is TRBV7-2, the J call TRBJ2-7; tentatively, D is TRBD1 (6 bases). The CDR3 totals 15 residues. Per the germline V gene, CDR1 is SGHTA and CDR2 is FQGNSA. Trimming pared 5 bases from V and 4 bases from J, leaving 18 bases between. The CDR3 is CASSPTGTGGYEQYF. CDR3 bases: TGTGCCAGCAGCCCGACAGGCACGGGTGGGTACGAGCAGTACTTC.

V usage is TRBV19 and J usage is TRBJ1-2; 7 nucleotides match TRBD1. V was pared by 6 bases and J by 5 bases, with 9 bases of the junction left unmatched. The CDR3 is made up of 14 amino acids. The germline gives CDR1 LNHDA, CDR2 SQIVND (reference sequence). The CDR3 DNA sequence: TGTGCCAGTAGCCCTAACCAGGGGGGATATGGCTACACCTTC. It is translated as CASSPNQGGYGYTF.

This clone was counted a single time. CDR3 DNA: TGTGCCGTCAGGGGGTCGGATTCACCCCTCCACTTT. Protein sequence: CAVRGSDSPLHF. The rearrangement joins TRBV28 to TRBJ1-6; the match to TRBD1 covers 7 bases. V was pared by 11 bases and J by 8 bases, with 6 bases of the junction left unmatched. The CDR3 is 12 residues long. The germline gives CDR1 MDHEN, CDR2 SYDVKM.

The chain combines TRBV11-2 with TRBJ2-3; D remains ambiguous. Germline CDR1 is SGHAT and CDR2 is FQNNGV. The CDR3 length is 14 residues. V was shortened by 4 bases and J by 3 bases, with 11 bases between the two germline ends. CDR3 sequence: CASSWAYWTDTQYF. CDR3 DNA sequence: TGTGCCAGCAGCTGGGCCTATTGGACAGATACGCAGTATTTT.

The chain employs TRBV28 and TRBJ2-1; 15 bases line up with TRBD2. Germline V CDR1 and CDR2: MDHEN, SYDVKM. This CDR3 comprises 14 residues. Trimming at V came to 10 bases and at J to 6 bases, leaving 4 bases not matched to a gene. CDR3 loop: CATWGLAGGNEQFF. DNA of the CDR3: TGTGCCACCTGGGGACTAGCGGGAGGCAATGAGCAGTTCTTC.

As DNA, the CDR3 is TGTGCCAGCAGCTTGAGGAGTGGGACAGATACGCAGTATTTT. This gives the protein CASSLRSGTDTQYF. This chain connects TRBV7-2 to TRBJ2-3; no clear D gene. V lost 3 bases and J lost 3, with 10 bases in between. CDR3 length equals 14 residues. Per the germline V gene, CDR1 is SGHTA and CDR2 is FQGNSA.

The chain recombines TRBV7-2 with TRBJ2-7; no definite D call. The CDR3 length is 13 residues. V was pared by 3 bases and J by 6 bases, with 12 bases between. The germline gives CDR1 SGHTA, CDR2 FQGNSA. CDR3 loop: CASSLIVGFEQYV. The CDR3 DNA is TGTGCCAGCAGCTTGATAGTCGGGTTCGAGCAGTACGTC.

This rearrangement joins TRBV5-6 to TRBJ1-3; 8 bases map to TRBD1. The V and J ends lost 2 bases and 2 bases, in that order; junction bases with no gene match: 3. CDR1 SGHDT and CDR2 YYEEEE come from the germline V gene. There are 15 residues in the CDR3. CDR3 bases: TGTGCCAGCAGCTTCTTGACAGGGGCTGGAAACACCATATATTTT. Translation gives CASSFLTGAGNTIYF.

Note on this clone: Other DNA sequences in this specimen translate into the identical CDR3. The genes are TRBV7-8 and TRBJ2-3; weak D call: TRBD2 (6 bases). The CDR3 loop spans 13 amino acids. The V end was cut by 3 bases, the J end by 6 bases, with 10 bases between. Germline V gives CDR1 SGHVS, CDR2 FQNEAQ. CDR3 loop: CASSLGGADTQYF. For the CDR3, the DNA is TGTGCCAGCAGCTTGGGGGGAGCGGATACGCAGTATTTT.

This chain joins TRBV5-4 and TRBJ1-2; 7 bases are a match to TRBD1. V gave up 4 bases and J gave up 8 bases; unmatched junction bases: 8. This CDR3 is built from 13 residues. Germline V lookup: CDR1 SGHNT, CDR2 YYREEE (reference sequence). The CDR3 is CASSLDRPSGYTF. In DNA form, the CDR3 reads TGTGCCAGCAGCCTGGACAGGCCGTCCGGCTACACCTTC.

In the case of this clone: At one of its ends the junction is not consistent with the germline gene, which may arise from a read error. The chain is built from TRBV7-9 and TRBJ1-1; 7 bases align to TRBD1. CDR1 SEHNR and CDR2 FQNEAQ come from the germline V gene (reference sequence). The CDR3 is 16 residues long. CDR3 sequence reads: CSSSPDRAFVNTEAFF. Written as DNA, the CDR3 is TGTTCCAGCAGCCCAGACAGGGCGTTCGTGAACACTGAAGCTTTCTTT.

The chain joins TRBV19 to TRBJ2-2, with 8 bases fitting TRBD1. Germline V gene lookup returns CDR1 LNHDA and CDR2 SQIVND (reference sequence). This CDR3 has 18 amino acids. Losses at the gene ends were 2 bases for V and 1 base for J; bases not matched to a gene: 9. The CDR3 coding sequence is TGTGCCAGTAGTATACATCCCCGGGACAGGCGGAACACCGGGGAGCTGTTTTTT. As protein: CASSIHPRDRRNTGELFF. Complete variable domain (other parts from reference TRBV19 and TRBJ2-2): DGGITQSPKYLFRKEGQNVTLSCEQNLNHDAMYWYRQDPGQGLRLIYYSQIVNDFQKGDIAEGYSVSREKKESFPLTVTSAQKNPTAFYLCASSIHPRDRRNTGELFFGEGSRLTVL.